What follows is one TCR beta chain and its context. Its antigen is not known. In the sort, naive CD8 T cells were defined as CD8+CD4-CCR7+CD45RA+. This entry comes from a study of molecular identifiers for immune sequencing clone quantification. Study-wide results and limits: Even with 990,000 or so naive cells present, spiked Jurkat TCR RNA from one cell was reportedly detectable. In cases of identical TCR molecules sharing a barcode, highly expanded clone sizes could be underestimated.

The bulk TCR libraries were made with methods described before and with listed TCR primers. TCRdb fed the PCR reads into MiXCR, producing one record per CDR3 protein. The sample carries 250,000 to 400,000 distinct CDR3 sequences, 20% to 25% recorded once. V lost 9 bases and J 6 bases, leaving 9 bases between the germline ends. Germline CDR1 and CDR2: MNHEY and SVGEGT. The CDR3 runs to 10 residues. Sequencing input: naive CD8+ T cells from blood, with Jurkat cell RNA spiked in. Subset of the sample: FACS-sorted CD8+CD4-CCR7+CD45RA+ naive T cells. The V gene is TRBV6-2 or TRBV6-3, the J gene TRBJ2-7, with D perhaps TRBD2 (5 bases). The TCR originated in a human donor in good health. Some libraries in this study had Jurkat cell RNA spiked in. This CDR3 is CASGGLEQYF. In nucleotides, the CDR3 is TGTGCCAGTGGAGGCCTCGAGCAGTACTTC.